Listed below are T cell receptor beta chains from one sample, sequenced in a study of CD8 T cells in ankylosing spondylitis. TCRdb recomputed calls from the 5' RACE reads with MiXCR, one row per CDR3 protein. The sample lists about 220,000 distinct CDR3 sequences, around 25% occurring once. Material for sequencing was blood, either unsorted or a sorted T cell fraction (not recorded which). Source of these receptors: a male donor with ankylosing spondylitis or in good health (not recorded which). CDR3s include the opening cysteine and the closing phenylalanine or tryptophan. D genes are given only for firm matches. Not every row has a clone size; where given, it reads once, few, many or a size class.

j_call v_call clone_size d_call cdr3_nt cdr3_aa
TRBJ2-1 TRBV7-2 many NA TGTGCCAGCAGCTCCCCGGGCAATGAGCAGTTCTTC CASSSPGNEQFF
TRBJ2-5 TRBV29-1 many NA TGCAGCTACGGGCGGAGGGGGCAAGAGACCCAGTACTTC CSYGRRGQETQYF
TRBJ1-1 TRBV5-1 many NA TGCGCCAGCAGCCCGGGGGTCCAGGGGAACACTGAAGCTTTCTTT CASSPGVQGNTEAFF
TRBJ2-5 TRBV18 many NA TGTGCCAGCTCACCGATTAGCGGCCAAGAGACCCAGTACTTC CASSPISGQETQYF
TRBJ2-1 TRBV20-1 NA TRBD2 TGCAGTGCCGGACTAGCGGGACAATACAATGAGCAGTTCTTC CSAGLAGQYNEQFF
TRBJ2-5 TRBV15 NA TRBD2 TGTGCCACCAGCAGAGATCTAGCGGGCCCCCAAGAGACCCAGTACTTC CATSRDLAGPQETQYF
TRBJ2-7 TRBV6-5 once TRBD1 TGTGCCGGCAGTCACTACCGGGACAGGGACTACGAGCAGTACTTC CAGSHYRDRDYEQYF
TRBJ1-5 TRBV20-1 many NA TGCAGTGCTAGGACCAGTGGGGGGATTCAGCCCCAGCATTTT CSARTSGGIQPQHF
TRBJ1-4 TRBV18 NA NA TGTGCCAGCTCATCCCGGGCAGGGACTAATGAAAAACTGTTTTTT CASSSRAGTNEKLFF
TRBJ1-4 TRBV4-3 few TRBD1 TGCGCCAGCAGCCAAGAGGGGGGACAGCCTAATGAAAAACTGTTTTTT CASSQEGGQPNEKLFF
TRBJ2-2 TRBV20-1 NA TRBD1 TGCAGTGCTGGGACAGGGACGAACACCGGGGAGCTGTTTTTT CSAGTGTNTGELFF
TRBJ1-5 TRBV12-3/TRBV12-4 many NA TGTGCCAGCAGTGGGTGGGGGGACACAGGGATTAATCAGCCCCAGCATTTT CASSGWGDTGINQPQHF
TRBJ2-1 TRBV5-5 NA NA TGTGCCAGCAGCTTGGGTGCGGGACCAGACAATGAGCAGTTCTTC CASSLGAGPDNEQFF
TRBJ2-1 TRBV20-1 NA NA TGCAGTGCCCCGGCAACAGGGCCCTCCTACAATGAGCAGTTCTTC CSAPATGPSYNEQFF
TRBJ2-7 TRBV5-1 many NA TGCGCCAGCAGCTCCCGGACGGCCTCCTACGAGCAGTACTTC CASSSRTASYEQYF
TRBJ1-5 TRBV6-1 few NA TGTGCCAGCAACGGGAAGTCCCGCAATCAGCCCCAGCATTTT CASNGKSRNQPQHF
TRBJ2-7 TRBV14 many NA TGTGCCAGCAGCCCGCTTCCAGACAGCTACGAGCAGTACTTC CASSPLPDSYEQYF
TRBJ2-2 TRBV6-1 NA TRBD1 TGTGCCAGCACTCGAACAGGGGTGCTAGTTGGTACTCACACCGGGGAGCTGTTTTTT CASTRTGVLVGTHTGELFF
TRBJ2-5 TRBV5-1 many NA TGCGCCAGCAGCTTAAATTGGGAGACCCAGTACTTC CASSLNWETQYF
TRBJ2-1 TRBV15 many NA TGTGCCACCCGGTCGGGGTACAATGAGCAGTTCTTC CATRSGYNEQFF
TRBJ1-4 TRBV6-1 few NA TGTGCCAGCAGTGGAGGGACGGTCGTTGAAAAACTGTTTTTT CASSGGTVVEKLFF
TRBJ2-7 TRBV11-2 few NA TGTGCCAGCAGCTCACCGGGACGGGGAAACGAGCAGTACTTC CASSSPGRGNEQYF
TRBJ2-1 TRBV5-5 NA NA TGTGCCAGCAGCTTGGGAGGACCGGGACTCATCTTCTTC CASSLGGPGLIFF
TRBJ1-1 TRBV12-3/TRBV12-4 once NA TGTGCCAGCAGACTGGGGGGGATGAACACTGAAGCTTTCTTT CASRLGGMNTEAFF
TRBJ2-5 TRBV3-1 NA TRBD2 TGTACCATCAGTTTTGGGACCCCAAGCGGGAGTCAGAAAGAGACCCAGTACTTC CTISFGTPSGSQKETQYF
TRBJ2-1 TRBV5-5 many NA TGTGCCAGCAGCGTACGAGCGCGTGGCCACTCCTACAATGAGCAGTTCTTC CASSVRARGHSYNEQFF
TRBJ2-5 TRBV20-1 NA NA TGCAGTGCTAGGGACTACAAAGAGACCCAGTACTTC CSARDYKETQYF
TRBJ2-3 TRBV10-3 NA TRBD2 TGTGCCACGGGGACTAGCGGCGGGCCAGATACGCAGTATTTT CATGTSGGPDTQYF
TRBJ2-7 TRBV5-5 few NA TGTGCCAGCAGCTTGGAGTGGCAGACCTACGAGCAGTACTTC CASSLEWQTYEQYF
TRBJ2-1 TRBV5-1 many TRBD1 TGCGCCAGCAGCTTGGAGTACAGGGGCAATTACAATGAGCAGTTCTTC CASSLEYRGNYNEQFF
TRBJ2-1 TRBV27 many TRBD2 TGTGCCAGCAGCCTCACCGGGACTATAAACAATGAGCAGTTCTTC CASSLTGTINNEQFF
TRBJ2-1 TRBV29-1 many TRBD1 TGCAGCGGAGGGGGCACCTACAATGAGCAGTTCTTC CSGGGTYNEQFF
TRBJ2-5 TRBV20-1 many TRBD2 TGCAGAGCGGGGACCTTCCAAGAGACCCAGTACTTC CRAGTFQETQYF
TRBJ2-1 TRBV6-1 few TRBD2 TGTGCCAGCAGGCCCACGGGGGGGGCCCTCAGCTCCTACAATGAGCAGTTCTTC CASRPTGGALSSYNEQFF
TRBJ2-1 TRBV20-1 few NA TGCAGTGCTACTTTTTTCGGGCCCTCCAATGAGCAGTTCTTC CSATFFGPSNEQFF
TRBJ2-7 TRBV5-1 many TRBD2 TGCGCCAGCAGCGTCGGACTAGCGGGGGGTCAGCAGTACTTC CASSVGLAGGQQYF
TRBJ2-1 TRBV15 NA TRBD2 TGTGCCACCAGCAGAGATCGGGGGGGACATGAGCAGTTCTTC CATSRDRGGHEQFF
TRBJ1-3 TRBV6-5 NA NA TGTGCCAGCAGCACGCGAGGCACCATATATTTT CASSTRGTIYF
TRBJ2-7 TRBV6-1 few NA TGTGCCAGCAAGTCGAGTGGGGGGTACGAGCAGTACTTC CASKSSGGYEQYF
TRBJ2-5 TRBV3-1 many NA TGTGCCAGCAGCCGGGAACCCTGGGAGACCCAGTACTTC CASSREPWETQYF
TRBJ1-2 TRBV20-1 NA NA TGCAGTGCTGAAGAGAATTGGGGGAACAAGGGCATTGGCTACACCTTC CSAEENWGNKGIGYTF
TRBJ1-5 TRBV29-1 many TRBD1 TGCAGCGTCTCCGGACAGGGGGCTGGACAGCCCCAGCATTTT CSVSGQGAGQPQHF
TRBJ2-1 TRBV12-5 many NA TGTGCTAGTGGTCTCCCTCGAGCGGAAACCTACAATGAGCAGTTCTTC CASGLPRAETYNEQFF